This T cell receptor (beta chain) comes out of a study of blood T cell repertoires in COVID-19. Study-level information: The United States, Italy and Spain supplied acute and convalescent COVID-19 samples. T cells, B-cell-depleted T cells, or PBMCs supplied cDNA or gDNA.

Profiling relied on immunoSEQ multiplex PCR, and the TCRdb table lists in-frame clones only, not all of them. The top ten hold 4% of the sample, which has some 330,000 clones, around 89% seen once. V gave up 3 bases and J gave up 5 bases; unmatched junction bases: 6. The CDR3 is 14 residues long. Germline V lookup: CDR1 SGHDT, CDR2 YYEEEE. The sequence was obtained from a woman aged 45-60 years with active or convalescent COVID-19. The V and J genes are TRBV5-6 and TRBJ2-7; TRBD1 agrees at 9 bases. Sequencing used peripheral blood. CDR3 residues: CASSWDRESNEQYF. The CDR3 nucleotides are TGTGCCAGCAGCTGGGACAGGGAATCTAACGAGCAGTACTTC.